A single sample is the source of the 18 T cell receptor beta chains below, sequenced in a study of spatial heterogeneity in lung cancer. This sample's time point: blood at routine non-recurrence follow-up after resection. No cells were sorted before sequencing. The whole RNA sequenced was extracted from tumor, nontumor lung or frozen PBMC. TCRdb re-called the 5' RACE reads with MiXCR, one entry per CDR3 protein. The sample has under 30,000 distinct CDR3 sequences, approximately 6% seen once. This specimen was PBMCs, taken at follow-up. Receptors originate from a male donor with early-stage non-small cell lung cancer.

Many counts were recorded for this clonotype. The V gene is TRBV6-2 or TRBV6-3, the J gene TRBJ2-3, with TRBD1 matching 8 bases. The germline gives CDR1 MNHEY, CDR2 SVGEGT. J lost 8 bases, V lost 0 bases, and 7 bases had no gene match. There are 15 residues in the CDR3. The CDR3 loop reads CASSYSSAGGATQYF. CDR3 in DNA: TGTGCCAGCAGTTACTCGAGTGCAGGGGGCGCTACGCAGTATTTT.

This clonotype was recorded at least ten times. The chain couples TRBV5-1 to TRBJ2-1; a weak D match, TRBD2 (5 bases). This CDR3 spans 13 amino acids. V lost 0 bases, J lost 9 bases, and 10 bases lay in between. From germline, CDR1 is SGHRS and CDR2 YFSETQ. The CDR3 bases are TGCGCCAGCAGCTTGGGTCCGGGGATTGAGCAGTTCTTC. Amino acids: CASSLGPGIEQFF.

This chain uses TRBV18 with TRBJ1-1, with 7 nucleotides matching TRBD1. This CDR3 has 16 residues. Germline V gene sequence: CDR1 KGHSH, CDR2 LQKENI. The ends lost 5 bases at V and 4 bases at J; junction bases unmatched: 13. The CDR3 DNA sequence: TGTGCCAGCTCATCATACAGGGGTACTGGAGGCACTGAAGCTTTCTTT. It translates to CASSSYRGTGGTEAFF.

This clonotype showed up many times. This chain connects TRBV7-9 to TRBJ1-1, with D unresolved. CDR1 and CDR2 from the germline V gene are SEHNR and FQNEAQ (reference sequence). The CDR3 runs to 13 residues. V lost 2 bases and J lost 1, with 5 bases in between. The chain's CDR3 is CASSLYQNTEAFF. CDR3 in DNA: TGTGCCAGCAGCTTATACCAGAACACTGAAGCTTTCTTT. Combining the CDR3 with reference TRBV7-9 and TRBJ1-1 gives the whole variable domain DTGVSQNPRHKITKRGQNVTFRCDPISEHNRLYWYRQTLGQGPEFLTYFQNEAQLEKSRLLSDRFSAERPKGSFSTLEIQRTEQGDSAMYLCASSLYQNTEAFFGQGTRLTVV.

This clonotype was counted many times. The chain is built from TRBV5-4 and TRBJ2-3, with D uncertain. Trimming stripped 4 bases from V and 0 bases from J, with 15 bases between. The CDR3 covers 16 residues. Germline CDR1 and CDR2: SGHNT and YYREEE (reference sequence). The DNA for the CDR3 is TGTGCCAGCAGCACCTCGACGGCAGCTAGCACAGATACGCAGTATTTT. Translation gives CASSTSTAASTDTQYF. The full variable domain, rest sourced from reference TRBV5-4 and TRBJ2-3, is ETGVTQSPTHLIKTRGQQVTLRCSSQSGHNTVSWYQQALGQGPQFIFQYYREEENGRGNFPPRFSGLQFPNYSSELNVNALELDDSALYLCASSTSTAASTDTQYFGPGTRLTVL.

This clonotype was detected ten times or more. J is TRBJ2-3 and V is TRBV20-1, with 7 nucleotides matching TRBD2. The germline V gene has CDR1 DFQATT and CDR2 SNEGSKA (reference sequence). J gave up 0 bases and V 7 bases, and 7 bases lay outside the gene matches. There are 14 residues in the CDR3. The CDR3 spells CSGREGSSTDTQYF. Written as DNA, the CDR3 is TGCAGTGGGAGGGAGGGATCTAGCACAGATACGCAGTATTTT.

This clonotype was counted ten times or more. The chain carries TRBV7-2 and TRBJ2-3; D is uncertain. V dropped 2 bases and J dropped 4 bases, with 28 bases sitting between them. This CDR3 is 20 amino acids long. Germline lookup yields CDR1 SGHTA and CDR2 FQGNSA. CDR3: CASSLYSPALSGSRADTQYF. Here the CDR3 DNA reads TGTGCCAGCAGCTTATATTCCCCCGCCCTCTCCGGGTCCCGGGCAGATACGCAGTATTTT.

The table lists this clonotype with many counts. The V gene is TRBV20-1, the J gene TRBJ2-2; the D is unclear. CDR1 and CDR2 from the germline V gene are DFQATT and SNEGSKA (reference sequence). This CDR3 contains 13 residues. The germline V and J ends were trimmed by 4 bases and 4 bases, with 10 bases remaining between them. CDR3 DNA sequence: TGCAGTGCTATTAGTCCTCTCACCGGGGAGCTGTTTTTT. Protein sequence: CSAISPLTGELFF.

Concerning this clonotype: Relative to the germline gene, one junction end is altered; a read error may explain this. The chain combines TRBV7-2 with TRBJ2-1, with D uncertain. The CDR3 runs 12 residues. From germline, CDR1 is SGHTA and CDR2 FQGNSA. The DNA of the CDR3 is TGTGCCAGCAGTTTAGGATACAATGAGCAGTTCTTC. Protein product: CASSLGYNEQFF.

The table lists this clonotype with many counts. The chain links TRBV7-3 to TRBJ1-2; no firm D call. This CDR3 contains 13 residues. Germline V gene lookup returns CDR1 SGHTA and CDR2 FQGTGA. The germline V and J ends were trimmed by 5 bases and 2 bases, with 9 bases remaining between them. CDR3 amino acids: CASSMTENYGYTF. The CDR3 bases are TGTGCCAGCAGCATGACGGAGAACTATGGCTACACCTTC.

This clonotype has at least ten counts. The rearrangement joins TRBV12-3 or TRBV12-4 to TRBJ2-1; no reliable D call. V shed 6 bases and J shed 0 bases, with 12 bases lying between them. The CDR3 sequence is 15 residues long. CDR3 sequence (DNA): TGTGCCAGCAGAAACACGGACGGCTCCTACAATGAGCAGTTCTTC. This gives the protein CASRNTDGSYNEQFF.

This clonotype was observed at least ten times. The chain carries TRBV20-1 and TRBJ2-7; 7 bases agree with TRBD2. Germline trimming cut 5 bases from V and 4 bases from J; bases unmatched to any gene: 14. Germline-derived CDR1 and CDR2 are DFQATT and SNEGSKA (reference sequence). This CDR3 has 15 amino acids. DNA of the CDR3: TGCAGTGCTGGCCGGGACTACCGGGGAATGTACGAGCAGTACTTC. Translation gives CSAGRDYRGMYEQYF.

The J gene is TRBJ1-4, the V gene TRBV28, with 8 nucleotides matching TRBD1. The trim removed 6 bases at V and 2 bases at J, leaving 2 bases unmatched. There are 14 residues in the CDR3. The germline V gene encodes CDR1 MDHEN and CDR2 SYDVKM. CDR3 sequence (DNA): TGTGCCAGCAGATGGACAGGGACTAATGAAAAACTGTTTTTT. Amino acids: CASRWTGTNEKLFF.

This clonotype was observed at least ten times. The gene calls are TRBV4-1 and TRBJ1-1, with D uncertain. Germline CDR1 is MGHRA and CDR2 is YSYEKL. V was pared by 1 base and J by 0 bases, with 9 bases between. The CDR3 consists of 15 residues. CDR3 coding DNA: TGCGCCAGCAGCCAAGGAGAAGGGATGAACACTGAAGCTTTCTTT. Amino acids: CASSQGEGMNTEAFF.

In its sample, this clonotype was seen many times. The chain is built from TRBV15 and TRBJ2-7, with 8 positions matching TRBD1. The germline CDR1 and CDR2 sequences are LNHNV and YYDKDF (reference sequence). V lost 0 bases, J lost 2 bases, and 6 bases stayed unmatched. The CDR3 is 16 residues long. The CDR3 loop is CATSRDAGQVTYEQYF. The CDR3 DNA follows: TGTGCCACCAGCAGAGATGCGGGACAGGTAACCTACGAGCAGTACTTC.

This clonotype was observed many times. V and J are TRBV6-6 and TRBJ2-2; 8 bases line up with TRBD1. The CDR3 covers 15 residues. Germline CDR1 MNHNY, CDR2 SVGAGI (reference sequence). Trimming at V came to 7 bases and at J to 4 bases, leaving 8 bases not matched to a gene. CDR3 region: CASILGQGSTGELFF. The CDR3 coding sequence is TGTGCCAGCATTCTAGGACAGGGATCCACCGGGGAGCTGTTTTTT.

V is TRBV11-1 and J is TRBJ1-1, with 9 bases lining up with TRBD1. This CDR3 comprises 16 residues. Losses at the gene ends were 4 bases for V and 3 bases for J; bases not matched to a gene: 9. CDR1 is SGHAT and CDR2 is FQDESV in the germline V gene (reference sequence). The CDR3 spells CASSYPKDRGYTEAFF. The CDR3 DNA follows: TGTGCCAGCAGCTATCCTAAGGACAGGGGATACACTGAAGCTTTCTTT. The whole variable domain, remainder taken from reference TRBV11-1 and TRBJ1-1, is EAEVAQSPRYKITEKSQAVAFWCDPISGHATLYWYRQILGQGPELLVQFQDESVVDDSQLPKDRFSAERLKGVDSTLKIQPAELGDSAMYLCASSYPKDRGYTEAFFGQGTRLTVV.

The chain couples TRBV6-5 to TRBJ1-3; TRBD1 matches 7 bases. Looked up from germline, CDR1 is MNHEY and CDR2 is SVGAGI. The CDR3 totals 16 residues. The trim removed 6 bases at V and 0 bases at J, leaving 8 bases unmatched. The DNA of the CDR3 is TGTGCCAGCAGGGACGGACAGGACCGCTCTGGAAACACCATATATTTT. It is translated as CASRDGQDRSGNTIYF.